The T cell receptor (beta chain) under discussion was sequenced for a study of T-cell memory formation after mild COVID-19. This clonotype was observed at least ten times. Its antigen is not known. Barcoded TCR alpha and TCR beta cDNA libraries with UMIs came from 5'RACE using constant-segment primers. TCRdb used MiXCR to reprocess the 5' RACE reads, holding one entry per CDR3 protein. The sample consists of under 250,000 distinct CDR3 sequences, approximately 15% of them appearing once. Regarding the study as a whole: Contracting clones, day 15 to 85, had balanced CD4/CD8, and later expanders favored CD4+. Pre-infection memory held some responding clones, suggesting pre-existing cross-reactive T cells responded. Contracting CD4+ clones lay largely in CM and EM, with CD8+ ones residing in EMRA.

Germline V gene sequence: CDR1 SGHTA, CDR2 FQGNSA. The CDR3 has 13 residues. V lost 5 bases and J lost 2, with 9 bases in between. This receptor was obtained from an adult woman who had mild COVID-19 (a few samples of this study predate the infection). Cell type and time point are not known. V and J are TRBV7-2 and TRBJ1-2; D not certain. Source material: PBMCs or a T cell subset sorted from them (not recorded which). CDR3 coding DNA: TGTGCCAGCAGCGGCCAGACAAACTATGGCTACACCTTC. This encodes CASSGQTNYGYTF.